The clone carrying this TCR beta chain was detected only a few times. The sample is drawn from a study of blood T cell repertoires in COVID-19. Turning to the study itself: COVID-19 samples, acute and convalescent, were from the United States, Italy and Spain. Sources were T cells, B-cell-depleted T cells, or PBMCs; the material itself was cDNA or gDNA.

There are 17 residues in the CDR3. Authors' processing steps: For nucleated cells, counts were estimated from reference gene primer amplification. The method was immunoSEQ multiplex PCR; TCRdb's version includes in-frame clones alone and lacks a portion of them. V, J and clone size are those of that table, while D and trimming were read from the DNA. The sample includes about 130,000 clones, about 90% of them seen just once. The gene calls are TRBV12-2 and TRBJ2-3; TRBD2 is the table's D call and was not checked against the DNA. TRBV12-2 is a known pseudogene. This TCR came from a woman aged 50 to 60 who had recovered from COVID-19. The sample was peripheral blood. DNA of the CDR3: TGTGCAAGTCGCTTAGCGGGGCGGGATATAACCTTAGATACGCAGTATTTT. Its translation: CASRLAGRDITLDTQYF.